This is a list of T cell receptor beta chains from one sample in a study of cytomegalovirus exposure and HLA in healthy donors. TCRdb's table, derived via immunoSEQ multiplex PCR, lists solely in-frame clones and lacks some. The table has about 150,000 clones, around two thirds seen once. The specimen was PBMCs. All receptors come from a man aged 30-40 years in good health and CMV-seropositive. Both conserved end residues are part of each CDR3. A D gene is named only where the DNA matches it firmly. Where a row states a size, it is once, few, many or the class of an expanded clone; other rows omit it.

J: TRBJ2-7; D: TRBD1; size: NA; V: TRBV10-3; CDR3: CATEDRGFYEQYF; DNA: TGTGCCACGGAGGACAGGGGGTTCTACGAGCAGTACTTC
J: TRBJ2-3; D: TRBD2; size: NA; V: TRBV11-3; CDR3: CASSPRGLATDTQYF; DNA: TGTGCCAGCAGCCCCCGGGGACTAGCAACAGATACGCAGTATTTT
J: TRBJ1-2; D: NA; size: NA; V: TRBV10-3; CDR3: CAISRAGDGYTF; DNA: TGTGCCATCTCCCGGGCCGGGGATGGCTACACCTTC
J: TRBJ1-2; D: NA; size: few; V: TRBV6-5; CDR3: CASSNQGIRNYGYTF; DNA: TGTGCCAGCAGCAACCAGGGGATAAGGAACTATGGCTACACCTTC
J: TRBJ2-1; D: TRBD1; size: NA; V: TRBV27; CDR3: CASSQQGGSYNEQFF; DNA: TGTGCCAGCAGTCAACAGGGGGGCTCCTACAATGAGCAGTTCTTC
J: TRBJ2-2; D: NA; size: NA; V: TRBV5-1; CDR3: CAWRELTTGELFF; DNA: TGCGCCTGGAGGGAACTCACCACCGGGGAGCTGTTTTTT
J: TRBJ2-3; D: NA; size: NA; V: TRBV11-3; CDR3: CASSWASGPSTDTQYF; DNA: TGTGCCAGCAGCTGGGCCAGCGGCCCTAGCACAGATACGCAGTATTTT
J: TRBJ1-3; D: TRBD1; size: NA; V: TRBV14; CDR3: CASSTRDRRPKLYF; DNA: TGTGCCAGCAGCACCCGGGACAGACGGCCGAAATTATATTTT
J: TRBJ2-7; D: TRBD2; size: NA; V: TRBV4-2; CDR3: CASSPLGLAGGEEQYF; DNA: TGTGCCAGCAGCCCGCTAGGGCTAGCGGGAGGGGAAGAGCAGTACTTC
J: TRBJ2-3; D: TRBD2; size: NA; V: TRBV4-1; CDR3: CASTPAPRGRAPDTQYF; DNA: TGCGCCAGCACCCCTGCCCCCCGAGGGAGGGCCCCAGATACGCAGTATTTT
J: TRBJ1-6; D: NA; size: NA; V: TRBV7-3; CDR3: CASSPGNNSPLHF; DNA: TGTGCCAGCAGTCCAGGGAATAATTCACCCCTCCACTTT
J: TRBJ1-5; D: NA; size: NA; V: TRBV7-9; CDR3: CASSSERAVHQPQHF; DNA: TGTGCCAGCAGCTCAGAGCGGGCGGTGCATCAGCCCCAGCATTTT
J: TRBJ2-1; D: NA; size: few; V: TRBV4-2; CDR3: CASSQDSARPYNEQFF; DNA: TGTGCCAGCAGCCAAGATTCAGCTAGACCTTACAATGAGCAGTTCTTC
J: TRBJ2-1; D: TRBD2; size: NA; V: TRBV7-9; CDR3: CASSPTLRTSGQHNEQFF; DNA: TGTGCCAGCAGCCCGACGCTCCGGACTAGCGGACAACACAATGAGCAGTTCTTC
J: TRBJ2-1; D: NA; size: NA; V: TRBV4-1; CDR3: CASRRDIQTYNEQFF; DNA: TGCGCCAGCAGGAGGGATATACAAACCTACAATGAGCAGTTCTTC
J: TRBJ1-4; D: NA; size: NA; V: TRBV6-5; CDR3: CASRAGYSNEKLFF; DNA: TGTGCCAGCAGAGCAGGGTATTCTAATGAAAAACTGTTTTTT
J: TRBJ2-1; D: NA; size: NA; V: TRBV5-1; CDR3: CASSFGSYNEQFF; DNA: TGCGCCAGCAGCTTCGGTAGCTACAATGAGCAGTTCTTC
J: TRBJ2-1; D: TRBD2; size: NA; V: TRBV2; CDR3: CASGGLAVLNEQFF; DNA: TGTGCCAGCGGGGGACTAGCGGTTCTCAATGAGCAGTTCTTC
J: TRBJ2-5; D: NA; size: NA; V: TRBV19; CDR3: CASSSYSRFETQYF; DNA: TGTGCCAGTAGTAGCTACAGCCGATTTGAGACCCAGTACTTC
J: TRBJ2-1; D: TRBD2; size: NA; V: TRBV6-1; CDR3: CASSDKPTGTSGQNEQFF; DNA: TGTGCCAGCAGTGACAAACCAACCGGGACTAGCGGACAAAATGAGCAGTTCTTC
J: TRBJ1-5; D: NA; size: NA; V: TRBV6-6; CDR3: CASSYVEVRDQPQHF; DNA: TGTGCCAGCAGTTACGTCGAGGTGAGGGATCAGCCCCAGCATTTT
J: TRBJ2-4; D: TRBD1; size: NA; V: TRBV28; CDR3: CASGPTGGQNIQYF; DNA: TGTGCCAGCGGGCCGACAGGGGGACAAAACATTCAGTACTTC